This TCR beta chain emerged from a study of radiotherapy plus CTLA-4 blockade in lung cancer. Receiving focal radiation plus CTLA-4 blockade with ipilimumab were patients who had chemo-refractory metastatic non-small-cell lung cancer. The protocol was immunoSEQ multiplex PCR, while the TCRdb copy is restricted to in-frame clones and leaves out a portion. The sample includes around 110,000 clones, 85% to 90% seen only once; the top ten take more than 6.5%. A remark on this clone: What it recognizes is unknown.

Trimming cost V 4 bases and J 0 bases, with 6 bases left between them. The CDR3 is made up of 13 amino acids. Per germline, CDR1 MNHNY and CDR2 SVGAGI (reference sequence). Findings and limits, study-wide: Early clonal dynamics of blood T cells, together with interferon-beta, were reported as the best response predictor.

This sample comprised peripheral blood, obtained from a patient treated with radiotherapy plus ipilimumab. The receptor's source is a human donor with non-small cell lung cancer that progressed on radiotherapy plus ipilimumab. The J gene is TRBJ1-1, the V gene TRBV6-6; D is undetermined. CDR3 sequence reads: CASSFLVNTEAFF. CDR3 DNA sequence: TGTGCCAGCAGTTTCTTGGTGAACACTGAAGCTTTCTTT.